These 17 T cell receptor beta chains were sequenced from one sample in a study of blood T cell repertoires in COVID-19. Assay: immunoSEQ multiplex PCR; the TCRdb copy retains only in-frame clones and omits some. Of about 220,000 clones in the sample, about 80% were seen once. Input material: peripheral blood. These receptors all stem from a woman aged 60-75 years with acute or convalescent COVID-19.

This clone was found a few times. V is TRBV7-9 and J is TRBJ1-1, with 7 nucleotides matching TRBD1. The CDR3 extends over 14 amino acids. CDR1 is SEHNR, CDR2 FQNEAQ, per germline (reference sequence). The V gene end was trimmed by 5 bases and the J gene end by 3 bases; junction bases not matched to a gene: 6. The CDR3, as DNA: TGTGCCAGCAGCCTACGGGACAGCGACACTGAAGCTTTCTTT. Residues: CASSLRDSDTEAFF.

CDR3 nucleotide sequence: TGTGCCAGCAGCTTAGGGCCCCTATTCGGGGGGTTGGCTGAAGCTTTCTTT. This codes for CASSLGPLFGGLAEAFF. The genes are TRBV7-2 and TRBJ1-1, with TRBD1 as a possible D gene (5 bases). Per germline, CDR1 SGHTA and CDR2 FQGNSA. Trimming took 1 base from V and 6 from J, leaving 21 bases between them. This CDR3 is built from 17 residues.

The rearrangement joins TRBV2 to TRBJ2-7; D is possibly TRBD1 (6 bases). Trimming pared 7 bases from V and 6 bases from J, leaving 34 bases between. This CDR3 comprises 19 residues. The germline V gene has CDR1 SNHLY and CDR2 FYNNEI. The CDR3 DNA follows: TGTGCCAGCAACTGGAATCGGCAGGGGTCGACCCATACGGTTCGCGAGCAGTACTTC. Translating gives CASNWNRQGSTHTVREQYF.

This rearrangement joins TRBV7-2 to TRBJ2-5; 8 bases map to TRBD2. V shed 4 bases, J shed 4 bases, and the junction held 5 bases outside the gene matches. Per the germline V gene, CDR1 is SGHTA and CDR2 is FQGNSA. This CDR3 is 14 amino acids long. CDR3 in amino acids: CASSYGLAVETQYF. CDR3 DNA sequence: TGTGCCAGCAGCTACGGACTAGCAGTAGAGACCCAGTACTTC.

The count of this clone is one. The V gene is TRBV5-1, the J gene TRBJ1-1; TRBD1 might be the D (5 bases). V lost 1 base, J lost 1 base, and 14 bases lay in between. From germline, CDR1 is SGHRS and CDR2 YFSETQ. The CDR3 is made up of 16 amino acids. This CDR3 reads CASSLYPGQGNTEAFF. Written as DNA, the CDR3 is TGCGCCAGCAGCTTGTATCCTGGTCAGGGGAACACTGAAGCTTTCTTT.

This clone was detected once. V and J are TRBV19 and TRBJ2-6, with D perhaps TRBD2 (6 bases). This CDR3 is built from 16 residues. V dropped 5 bases and J dropped 2 bases, with 13 bases sitting between them. Germline V gives CDR1 LNHDA, CDR2 SQIVND (reference sequence). Here the CDR3 reads CASSRGPGAGANVLTF. The CDR3 DNA reads TGTGCCAGTAGTCGGGGCCCGGGGGCTGGGGCCAACGTCCTGACTTTC. The full variable domain, completed using reference TRBV19 and TRBJ2-6, is DGGITQSPKYLFRKEGQNVTLSCEQNLNHDAMYWYRQDPGQGLRLIYYSQIVNDFQKGDIAEGYSVSREKKESFPLTVTSAQKNPTAFYLCASSRGPGAGANVLTFGAGSRLTVL.

Note on this clone: The identical CDR3 is also encoded by other nucleotide sequences in the sample. The genes are TRBV7-3 and TRBJ1-1, with D maybe TRBD1 (6 bases). Germline CDR1 SGHTA, CDR2 FQGTGA. The length of the CDR3 is 13 residues. V gave up 3 bases and J gave up 2 bases, with 7 bases separating them. The CDR3 reads CASSLDRNTEAFF. The CDR3 bases are TGTGCCAGCAGCTTGGACAGAAACACTGAAGCTTTCTTT.

The V gene is TRBV11-2, the J gene TRBJ1-2; D is unresolved. Trimming pared 4 bases from V and 1 base from J, leaving 7 bases between. The CDR3 length is 13 residues. Germline values: CDR1 SGHAT, CDR2 FQNNGV. In DNA form, the CDR3 reads TGTGCCAGCAGCTCCAGCGTTAACTATGGCTACACCTTC. Protein product: CASSSSVNYGYTF. Full variable domain (outside the CDR3, taken from reference TRBV11-2 and TRBJ1-2): EAGVAQSPRYKIIEKRQSVAFWCNPISGHATLYWYQQILGQGPKLLIQFQNNGVVDDSQLPKDRFSAERLKGVDSTLKIQPAKLEDSAVYLCASSSSVNYGYTFGSGTRLTVV.

This clone came up a few times. The chain employs TRBV28 and TRBJ2-7, with 7 bases aligning to TRBD1. V lost 5 bases, J lost 2 bases, and 6 bases stayed unmatched. The CDR3 has 14 residues. Germline V CDR1 and CDR2: MDHEN, SYDVKM. CDR3 sequence reads: CASSRRDRAYEQYF. The CDR3 nucleotides read TGTGCCAGCAGTCGACGGGACAGAGCCTACGAGCAGTACTTC.

The CDR3 reads CASSLGQADGEQYF. The CDR3 DNA reads as TGCGCCAGCAGCTTGGGACAGGCTGACGGCGAGCAGTACTTC. The rearrangement links TRBV5-1 to TRBJ2-7; D is perhaps TRBD1 (6 bases). Trimming removed 0 bases from V and 6 bases from J, with 13 bases in between. Germline CDR1 SGHRS, CDR2 YFSETQ. The CDR3 contains 14 residues.

V gene TRBV7-8 combines with J gene TRBJ2-3, with D possibly being TRBD2 (7 bases). The V and J ends lost 5 bases and 2 bases respectively, with 11 bases between them. CDR3 length equals 14 residues. CDR1 is SGHVS, CDR2 FQNEAQ, per germline. Written as DNA, the CDR3 is TGTGCCAGCAGCCGGGGGGCACTCACAGATACGCAGTATTTT. Its translation: CASSRGALTDTQYF.

The chain joins TRBV6-5 to TRBJ2-3; 8 bases map to TRBD1. There are 14 residues in the CDR3. Germline V gives CDR1 MNHEY, CDR2 SVGAGI. With V trimmed by 8 bases and J by 2 bases, 6 bases remained unmatched. CDR3 sequence (DNA): TGTGCCAGCGGACAGGGCCGGGTCACAGATACGCAGTATTTT. The encoded protein is CASGQGRVTDTQYF.

This clone was counted only a few times. The chain couples TRBV5-4 to TRBJ2-4, with D possibly TRBD2 on 6 matching bases. CDR1 is SGHNT, CDR2 YYREEE, per germline (reference sequence). The CDR3 is 13 amino acids. Trimming removed 2 bases from V and 11 bases from J, with 14 bases in between. The CDR3 reads CASSFGGAPVQYF. The CDR3 DNA reads TGTGCCAGCAGCTTTGGAGGGGCTCCGGTTCAGTACTTC.

A note on this clone: The same CDR3 also results from other DNA sequences found in this sample. The chain has TRBV29-1 and TRBJ1-2, with D unclear. This CDR3 has 10 residues. Germline V gene sequence: CDR1 SQVTM, CDR2 ANQGSEA. V was shortened by 3 bases and J by 4 bases, with 3 bases between the two germline ends. The CDR3 is CSVDSYGYTF. CDR3 DNA sequence: TGCAGCGTTGACAGCTATGGCTACACCTTC.

The CDR3: CASSERGRLANTGELFF. DNA for the CDR3: TGTGCCAGCAGTGAAAGGGGGCGTCTCGCGAACACCGGGGAGCTGTTTTTT. The chain recombines TRBV2 with TRBJ2-2; 7 nucleotides line up with TRBD1. Trimming removed 2 bases from V and 0 bases from J; junction bases left unmatched: 6. The CDR3 sequence is 17 residues long. Per the germline V gene, CDR1 is SNHLY and CDR2 is FYNNEI.

This chain uses TRBV14 with TRBJ1-1, with D possibly being TRBD1 (5 bases). Germline CDR1 reads SGHDN; CDR2 reads FVKESK. The CDR3 runs to 14 residues. V lost 1 base to trimming and J lost 4 bases, with 10 bases between them. CDR3: CASSQVVGGTEAFF. The CDR3 bases are TGTGCCAGCAGCCAAGTGGTGGGGGGCACTGAAGCTTTCTTT.

The J gene is TRBJ2-5, the V gene TRBV7-9; possible D gene TRBD1, 6 bases. The germline V gene has CDR1 SEHNR and CDR2 FQNEAQ (reference sequence). CDR3 length: 17 amino acids. V gave up 5 bases and J gave up 4 bases, with 23 bases separating them. The DNA for the CDR3 is TGTGCCAGCAGCCTCACCGAACTAATAGGGGGTCGAGAGACCCAGTACTTC. This encodes CASSLTELIGGRETQYF.